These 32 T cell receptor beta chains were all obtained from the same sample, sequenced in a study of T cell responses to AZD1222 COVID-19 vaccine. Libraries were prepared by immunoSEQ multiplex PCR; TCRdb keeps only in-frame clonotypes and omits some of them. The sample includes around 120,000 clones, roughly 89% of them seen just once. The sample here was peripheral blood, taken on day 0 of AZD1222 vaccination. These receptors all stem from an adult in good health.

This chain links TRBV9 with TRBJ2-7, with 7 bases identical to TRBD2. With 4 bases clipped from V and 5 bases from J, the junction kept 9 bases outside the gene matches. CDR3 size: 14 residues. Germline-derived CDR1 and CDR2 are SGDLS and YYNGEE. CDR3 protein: CASSPQRGGNEQYF. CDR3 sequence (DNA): TGTGCCAGCAGCCCCCAGCGGGGAGGCAACGAGCAGTACTTC.

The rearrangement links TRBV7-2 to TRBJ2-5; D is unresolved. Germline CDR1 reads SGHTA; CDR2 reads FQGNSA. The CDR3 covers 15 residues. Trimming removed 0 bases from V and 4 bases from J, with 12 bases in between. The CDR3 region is CASSLAGSLPETQYF. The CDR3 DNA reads TGTGCCAGCAGCTTAGCGGGTAGTTTACCAGAGACCCAGTACTTC.

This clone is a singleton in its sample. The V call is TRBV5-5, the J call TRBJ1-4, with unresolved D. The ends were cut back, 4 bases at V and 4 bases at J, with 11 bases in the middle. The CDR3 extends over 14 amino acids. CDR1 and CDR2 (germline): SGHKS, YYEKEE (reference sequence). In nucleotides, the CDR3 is TGTGCCAGCAGCCCGGATTATTTTAATGAAAAACTGTTTTTT. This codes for CASSPDYFNEKLFF.

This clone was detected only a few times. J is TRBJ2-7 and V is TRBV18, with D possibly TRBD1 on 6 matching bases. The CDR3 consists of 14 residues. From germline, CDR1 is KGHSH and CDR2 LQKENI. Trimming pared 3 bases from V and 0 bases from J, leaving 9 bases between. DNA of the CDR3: TGTGCCAGCTCACCCGGACAGAACTCCTACGAGCAGTACTTC. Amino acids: CASSPGQNSYEQYF.

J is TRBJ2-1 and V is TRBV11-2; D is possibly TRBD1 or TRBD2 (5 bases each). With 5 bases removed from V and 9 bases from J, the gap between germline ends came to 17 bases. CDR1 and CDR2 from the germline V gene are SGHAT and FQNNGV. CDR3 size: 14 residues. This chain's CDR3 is CASSPLTGPGEQFF. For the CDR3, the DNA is TGTGCCAGCAGCCCCCTAACGGGGCCGGGTGAGCAGTTCTTC. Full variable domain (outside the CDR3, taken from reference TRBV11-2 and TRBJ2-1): EAGVAQSPRYKIIEKRQSVAFWCNPISGHATLYWYQQILGQGPKLLIQFQNNGVVDDSQLPKDRFSAERLKGVDSTLKIQPAKLEDSAVYLCASSPLTGPGEQFFGPGTRLTVL.

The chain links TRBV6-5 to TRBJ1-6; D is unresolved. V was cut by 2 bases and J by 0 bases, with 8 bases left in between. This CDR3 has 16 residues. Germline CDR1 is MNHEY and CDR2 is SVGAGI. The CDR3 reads CASSYGFGSYNSPLHF. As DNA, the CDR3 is TGTGCCAGCAGTTACGGCTTCGGCTCCTATAATTCACCCCTCCACTTT.

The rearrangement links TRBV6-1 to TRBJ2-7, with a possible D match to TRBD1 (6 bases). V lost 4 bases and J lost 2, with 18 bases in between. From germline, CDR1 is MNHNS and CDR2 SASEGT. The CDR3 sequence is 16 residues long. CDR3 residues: CASSVLTGDRTYEQYF. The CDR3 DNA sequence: TGTGCCAGCAGTGTCCTGACAGGCGACCGTACCTACGAGCAGTACTTC.

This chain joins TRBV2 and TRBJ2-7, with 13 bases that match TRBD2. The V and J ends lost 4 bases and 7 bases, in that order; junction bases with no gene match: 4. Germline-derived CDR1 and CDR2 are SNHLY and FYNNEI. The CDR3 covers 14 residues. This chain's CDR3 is CASSGTSGSGEQYF. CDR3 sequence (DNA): TGTGCCAGCAGTGGGACTAGCGGGAGTGGGGAGCAGTACTTC. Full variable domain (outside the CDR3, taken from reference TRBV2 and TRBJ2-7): EPEVTQTPSHQVTQMGQEVILRCVPISNHLYFYWYRQILGQKVEFLVSFYNNEISEKSEIFDDQFSVERPDGSNFTLKIRSTKLEDSAMYFCASSGTSGSGEQYFGPGTRLTVT.

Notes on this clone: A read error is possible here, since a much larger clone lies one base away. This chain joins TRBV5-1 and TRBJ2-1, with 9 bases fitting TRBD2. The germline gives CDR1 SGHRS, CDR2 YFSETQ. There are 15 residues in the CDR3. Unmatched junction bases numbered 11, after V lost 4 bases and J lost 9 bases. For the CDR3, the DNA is TGCGCCAGCAGCCCGACTCGCGGGGGGGGTAGTGAGCAGTTCTTC. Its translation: CASSPTRGGGSEQFF. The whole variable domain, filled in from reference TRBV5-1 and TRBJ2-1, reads KAGVTQTPRYLIKTRGQQVTLSCSPISGHRSVSWYQQTPGQGLQFLFEYFSETQRNKGNFPGRFSGRQFSNSRSEMNVSTLELGDSALYLCASSPTRGGGSEQFFGPGTRLTVL.

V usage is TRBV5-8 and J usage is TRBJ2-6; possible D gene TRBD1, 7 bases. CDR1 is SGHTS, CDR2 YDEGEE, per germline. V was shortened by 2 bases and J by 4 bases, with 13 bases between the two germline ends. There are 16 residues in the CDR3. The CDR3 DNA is TGTGCCAGCAGCTTCCGGGACAGCGGGGGGGCCAACGTCCTGACTTTC. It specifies CASSFRDSGGANVLTF.

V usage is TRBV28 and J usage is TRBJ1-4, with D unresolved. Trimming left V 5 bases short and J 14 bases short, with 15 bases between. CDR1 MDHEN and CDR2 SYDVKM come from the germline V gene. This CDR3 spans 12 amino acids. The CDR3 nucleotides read TGTGCCAGCAGTGGTGGGGTTGGGAAGCTGTTTTTT. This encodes CASSGGVGKLFF.

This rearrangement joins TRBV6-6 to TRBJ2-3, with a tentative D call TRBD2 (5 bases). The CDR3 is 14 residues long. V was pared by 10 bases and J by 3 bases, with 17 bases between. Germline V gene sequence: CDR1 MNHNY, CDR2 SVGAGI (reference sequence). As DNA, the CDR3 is TGTGCCACCCGTGACGGGGTGGGAACAGATACGCAGTATTTT. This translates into CATRDGVGTDTQYF.

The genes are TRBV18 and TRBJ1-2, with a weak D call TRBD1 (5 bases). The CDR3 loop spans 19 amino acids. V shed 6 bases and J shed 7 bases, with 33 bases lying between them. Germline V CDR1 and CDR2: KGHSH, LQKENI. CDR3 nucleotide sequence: TGTGCCAGCTCCCGCGACTCCGGGACGGCAAGGGGAGAGCTCCGTGGCTACACCTTC. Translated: CASSRDSGTARGELRGYTF.

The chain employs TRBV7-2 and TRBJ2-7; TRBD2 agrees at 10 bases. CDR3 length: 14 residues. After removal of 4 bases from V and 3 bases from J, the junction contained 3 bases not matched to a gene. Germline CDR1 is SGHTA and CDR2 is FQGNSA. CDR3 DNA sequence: TGTGCCAGCAGCTCCGTAGCGGGGGGCTACGAGCAGTACTTC. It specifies CASSSVAGGYEQYF.

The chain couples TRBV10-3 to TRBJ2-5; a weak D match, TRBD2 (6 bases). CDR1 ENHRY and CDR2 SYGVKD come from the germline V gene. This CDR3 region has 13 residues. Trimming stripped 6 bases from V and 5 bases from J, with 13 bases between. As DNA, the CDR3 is TGTGCCATCAGGGCCACTAGCTCGGAGACCCAGTACTTC. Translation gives CAIRATSSETQYF.

Here the CDR3 DNA reads TGTGCCAGCAGCTTAGCTGACAGGGCTTACTACGAGCAGTACTTC. This sequence encodes CASSLADRAYYEQYF. The chain employs TRBV11-2 and TRBJ2-7; 7 bases fit TRBD1. J lost 3 bases, V lost 1 base, and 6 bases had no gene match. This CDR3 has 15 amino acids. The germline gives CDR1 SGHAT, CDR2 FQNNGV.

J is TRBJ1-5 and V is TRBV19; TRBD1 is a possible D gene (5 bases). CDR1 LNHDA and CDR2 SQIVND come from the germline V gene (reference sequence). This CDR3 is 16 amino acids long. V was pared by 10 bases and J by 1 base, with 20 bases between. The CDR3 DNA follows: TGTGCCACCTCCCTCGGACGGACACTGAGCAATCAGCCCCAGCATTTT. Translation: CATSLGRTLSNQPQHF.

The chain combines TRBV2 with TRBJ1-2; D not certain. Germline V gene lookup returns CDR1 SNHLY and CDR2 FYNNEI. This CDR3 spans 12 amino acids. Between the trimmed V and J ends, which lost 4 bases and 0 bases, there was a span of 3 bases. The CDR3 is CASSGANYGYTF. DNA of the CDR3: TGTGCCAGCAGTGGGGCTAACTATGGCTACACCTTC. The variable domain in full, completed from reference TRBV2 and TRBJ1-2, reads EPEVTQTPSHQVTQMGQEVILRCVPISNHLYFYWYRQILGQKVEFLVSFYNNEISEKSEIFDDQFSVERPDGSNFTLKIRSTKLEDSAMYFCASSGANYGYTFGSGTRLTVV.

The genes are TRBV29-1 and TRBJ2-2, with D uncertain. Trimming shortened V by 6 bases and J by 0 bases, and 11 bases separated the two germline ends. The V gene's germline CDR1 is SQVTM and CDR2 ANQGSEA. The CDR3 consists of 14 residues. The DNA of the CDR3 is TGCAGCGTCTTAAAGAGCACGAACACCGGGGAGCTGTTTTTT. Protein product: CSVLKSTNTGELFF.

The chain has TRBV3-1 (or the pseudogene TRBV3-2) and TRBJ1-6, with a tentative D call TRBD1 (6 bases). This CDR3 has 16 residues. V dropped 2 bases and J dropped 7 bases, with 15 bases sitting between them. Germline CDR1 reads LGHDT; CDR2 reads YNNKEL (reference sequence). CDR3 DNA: TGTGCCAGCAGCCAAACCACAGGGTTAAAGAATTCACCCCTCCACTTT. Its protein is CASSQTTGLKNSPLHF.

In nucleotides, the CDR3 is TGTGCCAGCAGTTTGGGCCGAGCGGTAAACACCATATATTTT. Translating gives CASSLGRAVNTIYF. This chain links TRBV27 with TRBJ1-3; no clear D. V dropped 3 bases and J dropped 6 bases, with 12 bases sitting between them. CDR1 is MNHEY, CDR2 SMNVEV, per germline (reference sequence). The length of the CDR3 is 14 residues.

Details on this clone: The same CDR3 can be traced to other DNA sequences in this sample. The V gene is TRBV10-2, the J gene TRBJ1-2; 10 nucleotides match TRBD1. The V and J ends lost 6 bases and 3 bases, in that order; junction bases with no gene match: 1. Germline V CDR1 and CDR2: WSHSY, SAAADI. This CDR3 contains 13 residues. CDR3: CASSGTGDYGYTF. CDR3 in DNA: TGCGCCAGCAGCGGGACAGGGGACTATGGCTACACCTTC.

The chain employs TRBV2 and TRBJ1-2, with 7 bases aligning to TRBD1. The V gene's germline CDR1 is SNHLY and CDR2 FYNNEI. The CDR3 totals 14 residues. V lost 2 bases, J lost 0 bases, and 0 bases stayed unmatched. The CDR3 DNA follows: TGTGCCAGCAGTGAACAGGGGGCTAACTATGGCTACACCTTC. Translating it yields CASSEQGANYGYTF.

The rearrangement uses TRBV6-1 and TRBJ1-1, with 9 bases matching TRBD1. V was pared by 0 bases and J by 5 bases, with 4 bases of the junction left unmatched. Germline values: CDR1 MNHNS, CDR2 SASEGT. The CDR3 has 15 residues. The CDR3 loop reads CASSEATGGWTEAFF. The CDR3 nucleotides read TGTGCCAGCAGTGAAGCGACAGGGGGATGGACTGAAGCTTTCTTT.

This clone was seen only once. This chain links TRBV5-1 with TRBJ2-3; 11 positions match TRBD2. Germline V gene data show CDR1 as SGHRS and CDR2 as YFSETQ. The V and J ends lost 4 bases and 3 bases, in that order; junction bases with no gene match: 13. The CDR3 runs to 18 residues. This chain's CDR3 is CASSPRSNLAGGTDTQYF. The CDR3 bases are TGCGCCAGCAGCCCGAGATCGAATCTAGCGGGAGGTACAGATACGCAGTATTTT.

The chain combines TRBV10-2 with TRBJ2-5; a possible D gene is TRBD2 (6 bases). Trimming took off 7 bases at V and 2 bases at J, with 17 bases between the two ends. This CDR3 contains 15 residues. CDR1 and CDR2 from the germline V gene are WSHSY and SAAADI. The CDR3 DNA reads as TGCGCCAGCACTACACTGACGGGAGCTCAAGAGACCCAGTACTTC. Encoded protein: CASTTLTGAQETQYF.

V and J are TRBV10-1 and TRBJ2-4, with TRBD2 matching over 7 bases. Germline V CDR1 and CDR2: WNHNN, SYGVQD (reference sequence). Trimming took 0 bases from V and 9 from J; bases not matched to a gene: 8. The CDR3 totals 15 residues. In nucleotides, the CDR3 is TGCGCCAGCAGTGAGTCCAGCGGGGCCTTTGGCATTCAGTACTTC. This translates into CASSESSGAFGIQYF.

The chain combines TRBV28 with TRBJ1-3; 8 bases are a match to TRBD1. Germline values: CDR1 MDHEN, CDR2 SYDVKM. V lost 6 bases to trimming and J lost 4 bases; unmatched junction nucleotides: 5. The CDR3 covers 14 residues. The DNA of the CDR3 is TGTGCCAGCAGAATACAGGGGGTGGGAAACACCATATATTTT. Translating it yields CASRIQGVGNTIYF.

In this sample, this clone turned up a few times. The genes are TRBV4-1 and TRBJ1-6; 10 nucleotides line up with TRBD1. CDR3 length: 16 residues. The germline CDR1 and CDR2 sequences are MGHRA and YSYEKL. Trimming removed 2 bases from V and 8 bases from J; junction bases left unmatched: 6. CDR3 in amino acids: CASSQFRDRGYSPLHF. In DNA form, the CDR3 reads TGCGCCAGCAGCCAATTCCGGGACAGGGGTTATTCACCCCTCCACTTT.

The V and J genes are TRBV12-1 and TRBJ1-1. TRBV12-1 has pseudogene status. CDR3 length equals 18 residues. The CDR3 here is CASSFQKPGRRAKTEAFF. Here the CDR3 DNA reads TGTGCCAGCAGCTTTCAGAAGCCGGGACGACGGGCAAAGACTGAAGCTTTCTTT.

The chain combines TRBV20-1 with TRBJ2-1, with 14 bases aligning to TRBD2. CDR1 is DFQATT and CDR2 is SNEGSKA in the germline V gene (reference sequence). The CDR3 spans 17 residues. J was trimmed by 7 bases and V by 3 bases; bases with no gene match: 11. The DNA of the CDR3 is TGCAGTGCTAGTTTCGGGACTAGCGGGGGAATTGAGAATGAGCAGTTCTTC. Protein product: CSASFGTSGGIENEQFF.

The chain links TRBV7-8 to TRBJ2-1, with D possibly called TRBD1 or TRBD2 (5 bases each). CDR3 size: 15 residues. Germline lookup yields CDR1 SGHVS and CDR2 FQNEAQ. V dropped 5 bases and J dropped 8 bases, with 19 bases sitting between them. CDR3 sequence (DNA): TGTGCCAGCAGCAAAGGGAGTCACGGGGCCGATGAGCAGTTCTTC. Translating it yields CASSKGSHGADEQFF.